This passage covers 13 T cell receptor beta chains from one sample sequenced in a study of blood T cell repertoires in COVID-19. Here immunoSEQ multiplex PCR was the method, and the copy in TCRdb shows in-frame clones only, minus some. The sample contains about 190,000 clones, approximately 77% of which appear only once. The specimen sequenced was peripheral blood. These TCRs come from a woman aged 80 or older with active or convalescent COVID-19.

The gene calls are TRBV28 and TRBJ2-5; D uncertain. Trimming pared 4 bases from V and 0 bases from J, leaving 3 bases between. The CDR3 runs 12 residues. Per the germline V gene, CDR1 is MDHEN and CDR2 is SYDVKM. CDR3 DNA: TGTGCCAGCAGTTCGTACCAAGAGACCCAGTACTTC. Translating it yields CASSSYQETQYF.

This rearrangement joins TRBV3-1 (or the pseudogene TRBV3-2) to TRBJ2-1, with 7 positions matching TRBD2. This CDR3 has 15 residues. CDR1 is LGHDT, CDR2 YNNKEL, per germline (reference sequence). V was pared by 2 bases and J by 3 bases, with 4 bases of the junction left unmatched. This chain's CDR3 is CASSQSGTYYNEQFF. Here the CDR3 DNA reads TGTGCCAGCAGCCAAAGCGGGACTTACTACAATGAGCAGTTCTTC.

The chain joins TRBV10-3 to TRBJ2-3, with 8 bases fitting TRBD2. This CDR3 region has 18 residues. Germline trimming cut 2 bases from V and 0 bases from J; bases unmatched to any gene: 10. CDR1 and CDR2 (germline): ENHRY, SYGVKD. CDR3: CAISEPGLALASTDTQYF. CDR3 nucleotides: TGTGCCATCAGTGAGCCCGGACTAGCCCTCGCTAGCACAGATACGCAGTATTTT.

The chain employs TRBV5-4 and TRBJ1-6, with D maybe TRBD1 (6 bases). Between the trimmed V and J ends, which lost 4 bases and 8 bases, there was a span of 13 bases. In germline, CDR1 is SGHNT, CDR2 YYREEE (reference sequence). The CDR3 extends over 14 amino acids. CDR3 DNA: TGTGCCAGCAGCGCGACAGGTTGGGATTCACCCCTCCACTTT. Translating it yields CASSATGWDSPLHF. Complete variable domain (other parts from reference TRBV5-4 and TRBJ1-6): ETGVTQSPTHLIKTRGQQVTLRCSSQSGHNTVSWYQQALGQGPQFIFQYYREEENGRGNFPPRFSGLQFPNYSSELNVNALELDDSALYLCASSATGWDSPLHFGNGTRLTVT.

This clone has only a few counts. CDR3 loop: CSASQGQGRSWGYTF. The CDR3, as DNA: TGCAGTGCTAGTCAGGGACAGGGGAGAAGTTGGGGCTACACCTTC. V usage is TRBV20-1 and J usage is TRBJ1-2; TRBD1 agrees at 10 bases. There are 15 residues in the CDR3. V lost 3 bases, J lost 8 bases, and 12 bases stayed unmatched. Per the germline V gene, CDR1 is DFQATT and CDR2 is SNEGSKA (reference sequence).

The chain combines TRBV19 with TRBJ2-5, with 8 positions matching TRBD1. CDR1 is LNHDA, CDR2 SQIVND, per germline (reference sequence). There are 16 residues in the CDR3. Losses at the gene ends were 3 bases for V and 4 bases for J; bases not matched to a gene: 10. In DNA form, the CDR3 reads TGTGCCAGTAGTATGGGGCAGGGGGCCCTCGTAGAGACCCAGTACTTC. Translated, it gives CASSMGQGALVETQYF.

The chain has TRBV18 and TRBJ1-2, with 7 bases aligning to TRBD1. J gave up 4 bases and V 3 bases, and 8 bases lay outside the gene matches. This CDR3 region has 15 residues. Looked up from germline, CDR1 is KGHSH and CDR2 is LQKENI. The CDR3 sequence: CASSPLERDSYGYTF. For the CDR3, the DNA is TGTGCCAGCTCACCCTTAGAGAGGGACAGCTATGGCTACACCTTC.

The chain uses TRBV4-2 and TRBJ2-7; D is perhaps TRBD2 (5 bases). The CDR3 consists of 18 residues. Germline loops: CDR1 LGHNA, CDR2 YNFKEQ. V shed 1 base and J shed 1 base, with 20 bases lying between them. The CDR3 loop reads CASSQGGASHGFSYEQYF. The CDR3 region has the DNA TGTGCCAGCAGCCAAGGGGGAGCTAGCCACGGTTTTTCCTACGAGCAGTACTTC.

This clone was detected many times. The chain recombines TRBV12-5 with TRBJ1-6, with 7 bases fitting TRBD1. Germline V lookup: CDR1 LGHNT, CDR2 FRNRAP. The CDR3 runs to 13 residues. The V gene end was trimmed by 10 bases and the J gene end by 7 bases; junction bases not matched to a gene: 7. The CDR3 spells CATSGTVNSPLHF. DNA for the CDR3: TGTGCTACGTCCGGGACAGTCAATTCACCCCTCCACTTT.

The V gene is TRBV28, the J gene TRBJ1-1; D gene uncertain. There are 14 residues in the CDR3. Per the germline V gene, CDR1 is MDHEN and CDR2 is SYDVKM. With 6 bases removed from V and 1 base from J, the gap between germline ends came to 12 bases. CDR3 nucleotides: TGTGCCAGCAGCTCTCGACGGGGGAACACTGAAGCTTTCTTT. The encoded protein is CASSSRRGNTEAFF. The whole variable domain, filled in from reference TRBV28 and TRBJ1-1, reads DVKVTQSSRYLVKRTGEKVFLECVQDMDHENMFWYRQDPGLGLRLIYFSYDVKMKEKGDIPEGYSVSREKKERFSLILESASTNQTSMYLCASSSRRGNTEAFFGQGTRLTVV.

The chain couples TRBV7-9 to TRBJ1-2; maybe TRBD1 (6 bases). Looked up from germline, CDR1 is SEHNR and CDR2 is FQNEAQ (reference sequence). The V end was cut by 4 bases, the J end by 2 bases, with 14 bases between. The CDR3 is 15 residues long. CDR3 DNA: TGTGCCAGCAGCTCGCAGGGCCAGGGGAACTATGGCTACACCTTC. Protein: CASSSQGQGNYGYTF. The full variable domain, with the rest looked up from reference TRBV7-9 and TRBJ1-2, is DTGVSQNPRHKITKRGQNVTFRCDPISEHNRLYWYRQTLGQGPEFLTYFQNEAQLEKSRLLSDRFSAERPKGSFSTLEIQRTEQGDSAMYLCASSSQGQGNYGYTFGSGTRLTVV.

This clone was detected only a few times. This chain joins TRBV19 and TRBJ1-1, with 7 bases identical to TRBD1. CDR3 length: 13 residues. Looked up from germline, CDR1 is LNHDA and CDR2 is SQIVND (reference sequence). The trim removed 11 bases at V and 4 bases at J, leaving 10 bases unmatched. CDR3 in DNA: TGTGCCTGCACAGGGGATGGGGGCACTGAAGCTTTCTTT. Residues: CACTGDGGTEAFF.

This clone has a single count. The chain is built from TRBV27 and TRBJ1-2; maybe TRBD1 (6 bases). CDR3 length: 15 amino acids. Germline CDR1 reads MNHEY; CDR2 reads SMNVEV (reference sequence). V gave up 3 bases and J gave up 4 bases, with 15 bases separating them. CDR3 sequence (DNA): TGTGCCAGCAGTTTGGGGGCAGGGTTGGCCTATGGCTACACCTTC. It encodes CASSLGAGLAYGYTF.